Listed below are T cell receptor beta chains from one sample, sequenced in a study of cytomegalovirus exposure and HLA in healthy donors. Data came from immunoSEQ multiplex PCR; TCRdb stores just in-frame clones and leaves some out. The sample yields around 190,000 clones, 81% seen once. Sequencing was carried out using PBMCs. These receptors came from a man younger than 30 in good health and CMV-seronegative. Each CDR3 is given with its conserved first and last residue. A D gene is named only where the DNA matches it firmly. Size is stated for part of the rows, as once, few or many counts, or as a class when the clone is expanded.

TRBJ2-2	TRBV27	NA	NA	TGTGCCAGCAGGTTTGAGCCGAACACCGGGGAGCTGTTTTTT	CASRFEPNTGELFF
TRBJ2-5	TRBV7-2	TRBD2	NA	TGTGCCAGCAGCTCGTCACCGGGACTAGCGGGGGGTACCCAGTACTTC	CASSSSPGLAGGTQYF
TRBJ2-5	TRBV7-9	NA	NA	TGTGCCAGCAGCCCGACTGTAGAGACCCAGTACTTC	CASSPTVETQYF
TRBJ2-3	TRBV30	TRBD2	NA	TGTGCCTGGAGTGTACAATACTGGGATAGCGGGAGCGCAGATACGCAGTATTTT	CAWSVQYWDSGSADTQYF
TRBJ2-1	TRBV29-1	NA	NA	TGCAGCGTGGGGGTTGGTGGGACTTGGTATGAGCAGTTCTTC	CSVGVGGTWYEQFF
TRBJ2-7	TRBV6-5	NA	NA	TGTGCCAGCAGACAGGGTTTCTACGAGCAGTACTTC	CASRQGFYEQYF
TRBJ2-7	TRBV18	NA	NA	TGTGCCAGCTCACCGGGGCAGGGGCAGTACTTC	CASSPGQGQYF
TRBJ1-1	TRBV18	NA	NA	TGTGCCAGCTCACCAAGCCCCATGTCGACTGAAGCTTTCTTT	CASSPSPMSTEAFF
TRBJ1-5	TRBV6-6	TRBD1	NA	TGTGCCAGCAAAGAGACAGGGCTCGGGCAGCCCCAGCATTTT	CASKETGLGQPQHF
TRBJ2-1	TRBV4-1	TRBD2	NA	TGCGCCAGCAGCCAACGGACTAGCTCTTACTACAATGAGCAGTTCTTC	CASSQRTSSYYNEQFF
TRBJ2-7	TRBV7-9	TRBD2	NA	TGTGCCAGCAGCTTATATGCTAGCGGGGGGCTACCCTACGAGCAGTACTTC	CASSLYASGGLPYEQYF
TRBJ2-7	TRBV25-1	NA	once	TGTGCCAGCAGTGAATCGCAGGGGTCCCTTACTGAGCAGTACTTC	CASSESQGSLTEQYF
TRBJ2-7	TRBV7-6	TRBD1	once	TGTGCCAGCAGCACACCGGGACAGGGGTCCTACGAGCAGTACTTC	CASSTPGQGSYEQYF
TRBJ2-7	TRBV27	NA	once	TGTGCCAGCAGTCACGGGTACTCCTACGAGCAGTACTTC	CASSHGYSYEQYF
TRBJ2-3	TRBV10-3	TRBD2	once	TGTGCCATCAGTGAGTCTGTTGAGCGGGGGGCCACAGATACGCAGTATTTT	CAISESVERGATDTQYF
TRBJ2-5	TRBV4-3	NA	NA	TGCGCCAGCAGCCAACTAGGACAGCTGGAGACCCAGTACTTC	CASSQLGQLETQYF